This record concerns one TCR beta chain sequence. This clonotype occurred a few times. Its antigen is still unknown. No much larger clone is present one base from it, and per-base qualities are unavailable. The method was RT-PCR. Sequencer: NextSeq 550. The public reads were reanalyzed by TCRdb: fastp trimming at Q25, MiXCR alignment, in-frame beta chains only. Under each unique CDR3 protein, matching rows form one entry showing the most common genes and DNA. Within this sample are 900,000 to 1,000,000 distinct CDR3 sequences, with more than 15% of them counted one time only. In total, the top ten clones hold around 6% of the sample. The data were obtained in a study of patients and donors after allogeneic stem cell transplantation (TCRdb year 2020). The CDR3 runs 18 residues from the cysteine to the phenylalanine. Here the CDR3 DNA is all that survives: 54 bases in frame from base 1. Trimming leaves V shorter by 6 bases and J shorter by 5 bases, with the junction holding 17 bases beyond the gene matches. Sequences LGHDT (CDR1) and YNNKEL (CDR2) are obtained from the germline V gene (reference sequence).

Specimen: blood, either unsorted or a sorted T cell fraction (not recorded which). The receptor was derived from a human donor who was either an allogeneic HSCT recipient or a stem cell or donor lymphocyte infusion donor (not recorded which). It is not recorded whose cells these are; they may come from a transplant donor. The sequence links TRBV3-1 to TRBJ2-3; 10 central nucleotides agree with TRBD2. The DNA reads as follows: TGTGCCAGCAGGCCTGATGGGAGCGGGAGGGCCTCTGGAGATACGCAGTATTTT. This sequence encodes CASRPDGSGRASGDTQYF.